This T cell receptor beta chain is from a study of blood T cell repertoires in COVID-19. Membership in each cohort depended on participant-reported clinical history. Germline V CDR1 and CDR2: SEHNR, FQNEAQ (reference sequence). The length of the CDR3 is 12 residues. Trimming took off 10 bases at V and 6 bases at J, with 15 bases between the two ends. Assay used: immunoSEQ multiplex PCR; TCRdb lists only in-frame clones, some missing. The sample has about 360,000 clones, roughly 86% seen once. Sequenced: PBMCs or T cells enriched from blood (not recorded which). The genes are TRBV7-9 and TRBJ1-2, with D perhaps TRBD1 (6 bases). The clonotype was recovered from a man aged 40-49 years in a cohort exposed to, infected with or recovered from COVID-19 (not recorded which). This CDR3 is CAMGAEPHGYTF. The CDR3 region has the DNA TGTGCCATGGGGGCGGAACCCCATGGCTACACCTTC.